A selection of T cell receptor beta chains follows, all from one sample in a study of Graves' ophthalmopathy and Graves' hyperthyroidism. Each CDR3 protein is one row after TCRdb ran MiXCR on the multiplex PCR reads. The repertoire holds fewer than 400,000 distinct CDR3 sequences, with approximately 16% as singletons. The sample consisted of peripheral blood. The receptors come from a woman aged 18-29 years with Graves' ophthalmopathy. Each CDR3 is given with its conserved first and last residue. Expanded clones are given a class, and other clones once, few, many or no size at all.

j_gene | v_gene | abundance | CDR3aa
TRBJ1-1 | TRBV6-1 | many | CASSEDRGMNTEAFF
TRBJ2-5 | TRBV2 | many | CASSEARGQETQYF
TRBJ2-6 | TRBV30 | many | CAWSRSGGKANVLTF
TRBJ2-6 | TRBV27 | many | CASSFRWGGVTSGANVLTF
TRBJ1-1 | TRBV20-1 | many | CSARMWDTEAFF
TRBJ1-5 | TRBV19 | many | CASRPEGRVQPQHF
TRBJ2-7 | TRBV6-2/TRBV6-3 | many | CASSLRDRGREQYF
TRBJ1-1 | TRBV19 | many | CASRYRGQTDGTEAFF
TRBJ2-2 | TRBV7-7 | NA | CASSLRSYGDTGELFF
TRBJ2-7 | TRBV6-1 | few | CASFSGNSYEQYF
TRBJ1-2 | TRBV28 | many | CASSLYAGSYTF
TRBJ2-7 | TRBV5-1 | many | CASSHGTYEQYF
TRBJ1-3 | TRBV5-1 | many | CASSPEPGLGNTIYF
TRBJ2-2 | TRBV12-3/TRBV12-4 | many | CASSFVRHRTSGRGANTGELFF
TRBJ2-7 | TRBV20-1 | many | CSARDSGQSIWPF
TRBJ1-1 | TRBV28 | many | CAAFDSMNTEAFF